This is a list of T cell receptor beta chains from one sample in a study of early T cells in non-severe SARS-CoV-2 infection. TCRdb called the 5' RACE reads again in MiXCR, with one record for every CDR3 protein. The sample consists of some 91,000 distinct CDR3 sequences, roughly 13% of them appearing once. The material sequenced was whole blood. The source is an adult who was a healthcare worker with PCR-confirmed SARS-CoV-2 infection or an uninfected control (not recorded which). CDR3s include the opening cysteine and the closing phenylalanine or tryptophan. D genes are given only for firm matches. Clone size is stated in some rows and not others, as once, few, many or a class when expanded.

TRBJ2-1,11,TRBV2,many,-,CASSKSNEQFF,TGTGCCAGCAGCAAGTCGAATGAGCAGTTCTTC
TRBJ1-6,14,TRBV28,many,TRBD1,CASSSEGANSPLHF,TGTGCCAGCAGTTCCGAGGGGGCCAATTCACCCCTCCACTTT
TRBJ2-2,14,TRBV5-1,-,-,CASRTATNTGELFF,TGCGCCAGCAGGACGGCGACGAACACCGGGGAGCTGTTTTTT
TRBJ1-1,14,TRBV4-3,few,TRBD1,CASSQEGTGAEAFF,TGCGCCAGCAGCCAAGAAGGGACAGGGGCAGAAGCTTTCTTT
TRBJ1-2,15,TRBV28,many,-,CASRPLPSGSYGYTF,TGTGCCAGCAGACCCCTTCCGTCGGGGAGTTATGGCTACACCTTC
TRBJ1-6,16,TRBV28,few,TRBD1,CASSTGQGSYNSPLHF,TGTGCCAGCAGTACAGGACAGGGATCCTATAATTCACCCCTCCACTTT
TRBJ2-7,12,TRBV29-1,few,-,CSVALGSYEQYF,TGCAGCGTTGCCCTCGGGAGTTACGAGCAGTACTTC
TRBJ1-1,14,TRBV20-1,-,TRBD1,CSAKDPTGATEAFF,TGCAGTGCCAAAGACCCGACAGGGGCCACTGAAGCTTTCTTT
TRBJ2-1,14,TRBV7-2,few,-,CASSPSYGHNEQFF,TGTGCCAGCAGCCCCTCCTACGGGCACAATGAGCAGTTCTTC
TRBJ2-6,17,TRBV6-2/TRBV6-3,-,-,CASSYSGGAAGANVLTF,TGTGCCAGCAGTTACTCGGGGGGCGCGGCTGGGGCCAACGTCCTGACTTTC
TRBJ2-7,13,TRBV28,few,-,CASSLRVPNEQYF,TGTGCCAGCAGTTTAAGGGTGCCAAACGAGCAGTACTTC
TRBJ1-5,14,TRBV28,many,-,CASSGSPNYQPQHF,TGTGCCAGCAGTGGGAGCCCGAATTATCAGCCCCAGCATTTT
TRBJ2-6,19,TRBV5-4,many,TRBD1,CASSATGTGGPSGANVLTF,TGTGCCAGCAGCGCCACCGGGACAGGGGGCCCCTCTGGGGCCAACGTCCTGACTTTC
TRBJ2-7,14,TRBV11-2,-,-,CASSLEWVRYEQYF,TGTGCCAGCAGCTTAGAATGGGTTCGCTACGAGCAGTACTTC
TRBJ2-6,14,TRBV6-2/TRBV6-3,many,-,CASMGEAGANVLTF,TGTGCCAGCATGGGGGAAGCTGGGGCCAACGTCCTGACTTTC
TRBJ1-1,14,TRBV10-3,-,-,CAITVGAQNTEAFF,TGTGCCATCACTGTAGGGGCGCAAAACACTGAAGCTTTCTTT
TRBJ2-2,17,TRBV7-9,-,-,CASSWRGGIANTGELFF,TGTGCCAGCAGCTGGAGAGGGGGGATCGCGAACACCGGGGAGCTGTTTTTT
TRBJ1-2,17,TRBV7-8,-,-,CASSLTGTSGNRYGYTF,TGTGCCAGCAGCTTAACCGGGACTTCGGGGAATCGCTATGGCTACACCTTC
TRBJ2-3,12,TRBV29-1,few,TRBD1,CSHRTGRDTQYF,TGCAGTCATCGGACAGGGAGGGATACGCAGTATTTT
TRBJ2-7,13,TRBV29-1,-,TRBD2,CSVAGGTGYEQYF,TGCAGCGTGGCCGGGGGGACGGGCTACGAGCAGTACTTC
TRBJ2-4,14,TRBV7-2,-,-,CASTEKPQRGIQYF,TGTGCCAGCACGGAGAAACCCCAGCGAGGCATTCAGTACTTC
TRBJ1-1,13,TRBV29-1,many,TRBD1,CSVEAGRGTEAFF,TGCAGCGTTGAAGCCGGCAGGGGGACTGAAGCTTTCTTT
TRBJ2-7,13,TRBV6-5,many,-,CASHRARSYEQYF,TGTGCCAGCCACAGGGCCCGCTCCTACGAGCAGTACTTC
TRBJ1-1,16,TRBV4-1,many,TRBD1,CASSLTGTGNLGEAFF,TGCGCCAGCAGCCTTACCGGGACAGGGAATCTGGGAGAAGCTTTCTTT
TRBJ1-5,16,TRBV6-6,few,-,CASRRREGDSNQPQHF,TGTGCCAGCAGACGAAGAGAAGGGGATAGCAATCAGCCCCAGCATTTT
TRBJ2-5,16,TRBV6-6,-,TRBD2,CASSYSLAGGQETQYF,TGTGCCAGCAGTTACTCACTAGCGGGGGGTCAAGAGACCCAGTACTTC
TRBJ2-1,14,TRBV2,few,TRBD2,CASDSGGGYNEQFF,TGTGCCAGCGATAGCGGGGGCGGCTACAATGAGCAGTTCTTC
TRBJ1-3,13,TRBV12-3/TRBV12-4,many,-,CASSLYGGNTIYF,TGTGCCAGCAGTTTATATGGGGGAAACACCATATATTTT
TRBJ1-6,14,TRBV6-6,few,-,CASSLFGPDSPLHF,TGTGCCAGCAGTCTATTCGGTCCGGATTCACCCCTCCACTTT
TRBJ1-5,13,TRBV2,many,-,CASSGRFNQPQHF,TGTGCCAGCAGTGGACGGTTCAATCAGCCCCAGCATTTT
TRBJ2-1,18,TRBV7-2,-,-,CASSPQRGLRGTYNEQFF,TGTGCCAGCAGCCCGCAACGGGGGTTACGGGGAACTTACAATGAGCAGTTCTTC
TRBJ2-7,14,TRBV7-6,-,-,CASSSVDRPYEQYF,TGTGCCAGCAGCTCCGTGGACAGACCTTACGAGCAGTACTTC
TRBJ2-7,12,TRBV11-2,few,-,CASTTLGGEQYF,TGTGCCAGCACCACCCTCGGAGGAGAGCAGTACTTC
TRBJ1-2,13,TRBV2,few,-,CASSEREGNGYTF,TGTGCCAGCAGTGAAAGGGAGGGGAATGGCTACACCTTC
TRBJ2-5,14,TRBV18,many,TRBD1,CASSPLDREETQYF,TGTGCCAGCTCACCCTTGGACAGGGAAGAGACCCAGTACTTC
TRBJ1-1,13,TRBV29-1,-,-,CSVAPGGGTEAFF,TGCAGCGTAGCCCCTGGCGGCGGCACTGAAGCTTTCTTT
TRBJ2-1,16,TRBV6-5,few,-,CASRPEEVSSYNEQFF,TGTGCCAGCAGGCCCGAAGAGGTGAGCTCCTACAATGAGCAGTTCTTC
TRBJ1-5,13,TRBV29-1,-,-,CSASRGSNQPQHF,TGCAGCGCCTCACGAGGGAGCAATCAGCCCCAGCATTTT
TRBJ2-4,17,TRBV5-1,few,TRBD1,CASSGGTGALAKNIQYF,TGCGCCAGCAGCGGAGGGACAGGGGCCTTAGCCAAAAACATTCAGTACTTC
TRBJ2-5,14,TRBV3-1,few,-,CASSRPDSQETQYF,TGTGCCAGCAGTCGACCCGACTCCCAAGAGACCCAGTACTTC
TRBJ2-1,14,TRBV7-9,many,-,CASSLVGSTNEQFF,TGTGCCAGCAGCTTAGTGGGTTCTACCAATGAGCAGTTCTTC
TRBJ2-1,15,TRBV20-1,few,TRBD2,CSAMIAGGLGDEQFF,TGCAGTGCTATGATAGCGGGGGGACTGGGCGATGAGCAGTTCTTC
TRBJ2-3,14,TRBV7-9,many,-,CASGREVRADTQYF,TGTGCCAGCGGCAGGGAAGTAAGGGCAGATACGCAGTATTTT
TRBJ1-1,14,TRBV20-1,many,-,CSARVARANTEAFF,TGCAGTGCTAGAGTCGCCAGGGCGAACACTGAAGCTTTCTTT
TRBJ1-6,15,TRBV7-2,-,TRBD1,CASRTGGQNNSPLHF,TGTGCCAGCAGGACGGGGGGACAGAATAATTCACCCCTCCACTTT
TRBJ1-2,11,TRBV6-2/TRBV6-3,-,-,CASSQSSGYTF,TGTGCCAGCTCGCAGTCCTCTGGCTACACCTTC
TRBJ1-2,15,TRBV12-3/TRBV12-4,few,-,CASSLARVDDYGYTF,TGTGCCAGCAGTTTAGCGCGGGTTGATGACTATGGCTACACCTTC
TRBJ1-2,15,TRBV13,-,-,CASSLQVQSNYGYTF,TGTGCCAGCAGCCTACAGGTCCAGTCTAACTATGGCTACACCTTC
TRBJ2-7,13,TRBV5-5,many,-,CASSFGTDYEQYF,TGTGCCAGCAGCTTCGGGACTGACTACGAGCAGTACTTC
TRBJ2-7,13,TRBV15,-,-,CATSRGRGYEQYF,TGTGCCACCAGCAGAGGGAGGGGGTACGAGCAGTACTTC
TRBJ2-3,14,TRBV29-1,few,TRBD1,CSGRGQGAGDTQYF,TGCAGCGGACGTGGACAGGGGGCCGGAGATACGCAGTATTTT
TRBJ2-1,14,TRBV19,few,-,CASTTGAAVNEQFF,TGTGCCAGTACCACCGGTGCAGCTGTCAATGAGCAGTTCTTC
TRBJ2-7,14,TRBV5-1,few,-,CASSLEGPTYEQYF,TGCGCCAGCAGCTTGGAGGGACCGACCTACGAGCAGTACTTC
TRBJ1-3,17,TRBV29-1,-,-,CSVAPLGSGAFRNTIYF,TGCAGCGTTGCTCCCCTGGGATCAGGGGCGTTTAGGAACACCATATATTTT